This TCR beta chain was observed in a study of blood T cells in healthy people across ages. Study-wide results and caveats: Because sorting was not performed, PBMCs prevented conclusive naive versus antigen-experienced comparison.

Alongside a J-beta primer mix, a sample-barcoded 5' primer served in a second PCR lasting about 6 to 12 cycles. MiXCR, run by TCRdb on the 5' RACE reads, gives a single entry per CDR3 protein. Of hundreds of thousands of distinct CDR3 sequences detected, 25% to 30% appear once; the ten largest clones hold approximately 30%. For this clonotype: Its antigen is not identified.

Peripheral blood samples of roughly 9.8 milliliters were drawn from each donor. This CDR3 comprises 12 residues. The sequence was obtained from a woman in her seventies in good health. The chain combines TRBV21-1 with TRBJ2-5. TRBV21-1 is termed a pseudogene. The specimen was blood. The CDR3 nucleotides read TGTGCCAGCAGCAACTCGTGGGAGACCCAGTACTTC. Translated: CASSNSWETQYF.